The 19 T cell receptor beta chains given below trace back to one sample, sequenced in a study of cytomegalovirus exposure and HLA in healthy donors. PCR amplification relied on 60 Vbeta primers (plus 13 Jbeta primers). The table came from immunoSEQ multiplex PCR; TCRdb's copy has only in-frame clones and leaves some out. The sample shows about 180,000 clones, approximately 80% of them seen only once. Sequenced input: PBMCs. These receptor sequences come from a woman in her 30s in good health and CMV-seronegative.

In regard to this clone: A junction boundary mismatches the germline segment, possibly from a read error. The J gene is TRBJ2-7, the V gene TRBV7-9, with 9 bases lining up with TRBD1. The CDR3 sequence is 16 residues long. CDR1 and CDR2 from the germline V gene are SEHNR and FQNEAQ (reference sequence). This chain's CDR3 is CSSSSTGQGFRYEQYF. CDR3 bases: TGTTCCAGCAGCTCCACTGGACAGGGGTTCCGATACGAGCAGTACTTC. The complete variable domain, with remaining parts taken from reference TRBV7-9 and TRBJ2-7, reads DTGVSQNPRHKITKRGQNVTFRCDPISEHNRLYWYRQTLGQGPEFLTYFQNEAQLEKSRLLSDRFSAERPKGSFSTLEIQRTEQGDSAMYLCSSSSTGQGFRYEQYFGPGTRLTVT.

The chain uses TRBV6-5 and TRBJ2-1; 7 positions agree with TRBD2. With V trimmed by 3 bases and J by 2 bases, 4 bases remained unmatched. Germline V CDR1 and CDR2: MNHEY, SVGAGI. The CDR3 runs to 15 residues. The CDR3 sequence: CASSYRGLAYNEQFF. CDR3 coding DNA: TGTGCCAGCAGTTATCGCGGACTAGCCTACAATGAGCAGTTCTTC.

The V gene is TRBV30, the J gene TRBJ1-2, with D tentatively TRBD1 (6 bases). The germline V and J ends were trimmed by 2 bases and 7 bases, with 17 bases remaining between them. The CDR3 contains 14 residues. Germline values: CDR1 GTSNPN, CDR2 SVGIG (reference sequence). The CDR3, as DNA: TGTGCCTGGAGTCGACTTTCGACAGGCCCTGGCTACACCTTC. The encoded protein is CAWSRLSTGPGYTF.

Only a few counts were recorded for this clone. The V call is TRBV11-2, the J call TRBJ1-4, with D uncertain. The CDR3 runs to 12 residues. V was pared by 1 base and J by 8 bases, with 5 bases between. The germline gives CDR1 SGHAT, CDR2 FQNNGV. CDR3 residues: CASSLGAEKLFF. CDR3 sequence (DNA): TGTGCCAGCAGCTTAGGAGCCGAAAAACTGTTTTTT.

V gene TRBV5-1 combines with J gene TRBJ1-4, with 9 bases identical to TRBD1. This CDR3 region has 15 residues. V shed 4 bases, J shed 8 bases, and the junction held 9 bases outside the gene matches. The germline V gene encodes CDR1 SGHRS and CDR2 YFSETQ. The CDR3, as DNA: TGCGCCAGCAGCAAAACAGGGGGCGATGAGGAAAAACTGTTTTTT. It codes for CASSKTGGDEEKLFF.

The J gene is TRBJ2-3, the V gene TRBV5-8, with 12 nucleotides matching TRBD2. Germline V gene lookup returns CDR1 SGHTS and CDR2 YDEGEE. The V and J ends lost 2 bases and 3 bases, in that order; junction bases with no gene match: 7. The CDR3 has 17 amino acids. The CDR3 DNA follows: TGTGCCAGCAGCTTTCGACTAGCGGGAGCGGTGACAGATACGCAGTATTTT. Translating gives CASSFRLAGAVTDTQYF.

Comment on this clone: The junction departs from the called germline gene at one end, perhaps through a read error. This sequence joins TRBV2 and TRBJ2-2, with D possibly being TRBD2 (6 bases). The CDR3 sequence is 13 residues long. The V gene's germline CDR1 is SNHLY and CDR2 FYNNEI. The CDR3 protein is CASSVEVGGELLF. The CDR3 coding sequence is TGTGCCAGCAGTGTTGAGGTTGGAGGGGAGCTGCTTTTT.

The genes are TRBV25-1 and TRBJ2-2; D is perhaps TRBD1 (5 bases). Germline loops: CDR1 MGHDK, CDR2 SYGVNS. The CDR3 is made up of 12 amino acids. Trimming removed 10 bases from V and 6 bases from J, with 12 bases in between. The CDR3, as DNA: TGTGCCACCAAGGGGTGGTCCGGGGAGCTGTTTTTT. As protein: CATKGWSGELFF.

The gene calls are TRBV6-5 and TRBJ2-1; D is unresolved. This CDR3 has 15 residues. From germline, CDR1 is MNHEY and CDR2 SVGAGI. Deletions cut 4 bases from V and 2 bases from J, with 12 bases between. The DNA of the CDR3 is TGTGCCAGCAGTTTCCTAGAAAGCGCCTACAATGAGCAGTTCTTC. Protein: CASSFLESAYNEQFF.

V is TRBV6-1 and J is TRBJ2-5; D possibly corresponds to TRBD1 (5 bases). Judging by the DNA end, TRBJ2-7 fits better; the J call may be wrong. This CDR3 comprises 12 residues. Germline V CDR1 and CDR2: MNHNS, SASEGT. CDR3 sequence (DNA): TGTGCCAGCAGTTCCAGGGTGAACGAGCAGTACTTC. Encoded protein: CASSSRVNEQYF.

V usage is TRBV5-1 and J usage is TRBJ1-1; TRBD1 matches 7 bases. The CDR3 runs to 15 residues. Trimming removed 5 bases from V and 1 base from J; junction bases left unmatched: 8. CDR1 is SGHRS, CDR2 YFSETQ, per germline. CDR3 region: CASSLDRGQNTEAFF. CDR3 nucleotide sequence: TGCGCCAGCAGTCTCGATAGGGGGCAGAACACTGAAGCTTTCTTT.

The chain employs TRBV12-5 and TRBJ2-5; tentatively, D is TRBD2 (6 bases). The CDR3 has 16 residues. V was pared by 0 bases and J by 5 bases, with 16 bases between. The V gene's germline CDR1 is LGHNT and CDR2 FRNRAP. The CDR3 region is CASGLVLSGSVETQYF. The CDR3 region has the DNA TGTGCTAGTGGTTTGGTACTCTCCGGGAGCGTGGAGACCCAGTACTTC.

The rearrangement joins TRBV7-9 to TRBJ1-5, with D unresolved. Germline V gene lookup returns CDR1 SEHNR and CDR2 FQNEAQ (reference sequence). The CDR3 spans 13 residues. With 2 bases removed from V and 5 bases from J, the gap between germline ends came to 7 bases. DNA for the CDR3: TGTGCCAGCAGCTTACGCGTAGATCAGCCCCAGCATTTT. The encoded protein is CASSLRVDQPQHF.

This rearrangement joins TRBV5-6 to TRBJ2-3; D is uncertain. This CDR3 contains 16 residues. Germline assignment: CDR1 SGHDT and CDR2 YYEEEE. The V and J ends lost 4 bases and 1 base respectively, with 16 bases between them. The CDR3 bases are TGTGCCAGCAGCCGTAGGAGCCTCACCCGCACAGATACGCAGTATTTT. It translates to CASSRRSLTRTDTQYF.

The chain carries TRBV19 and TRBJ2-3; the D gene is possibly TRBD2 (5 bases). V lost 1 base and J lost 0, with 8 bases in between. The CDR3 runs to 15 residues. CDR1 and CDR2 from the germline V gene are LNHDA and SQIVND (reference sequence). The CDR3 reads CASSIGRTSTDTQYF. Written as DNA, the CDR3 is TGTGCCAGTAGTATAGGACGGACTAGCACAGATACGCAGTATTTT.

The chain couples TRBV4-1 to TRBJ2-2; 7 bases are shared with TRBD1. This CDR3 has 16 residues. J gave up 1 base and V 2 bases, and 4 bases lay outside the gene matches. Germline V CDR1 and CDR2: MGHRA, YSYEKL. The CDR3 DNA sequence: TGCGCCAGCAGCCAAACCTACAGGGGGAACACCGGGGAGCTGTTTTTT. Encoded protein: CASSQTYRGNTGELFF.

This rearrangement joins TRBV11-3 to TRBJ2-5; 9 nucleotides match TRBD1. CDR1 and CDR2 from the germline V gene are SGHNT and YENEEA. The trim removed 5 bases at V and 3 bases at J, leaving 4 bases unmatched. The CDR3 consists of 14 residues. Here the CDR3 DNA reads TGTGCCAGCAGCCCGGGACAGGGAGAAGAGACCCAGTACTTC. Its protein product is CASSPGQGEETQYF.

This clone was observed a handful of times. The chain links TRBV18 to TRBJ2-7; possibly TRBD2 for D (7 bases). CDR3 length: 15 amino acids. Germline V lookup: CDR1 KGHSH, CDR2 LQKENI. The V and J ends lost 3 bases and 5 bases respectively, with 17 bases between them. CDR3 nucleotides: TGTGCCAGCTCACCTCGAGGGGGGGAGATCCACGAGCAGTACTTC. Protein product: CASSPRGGEIHEQYF.

This clone showed up just once. The V gene is TRBV5-1, the J gene TRBJ2-5; D remains ambiguous. Germline V gene lookup returns CDR1 SGHRS and CDR2 YFSETQ. V shed 1 base and J shed 8 bases, with 9 bases lying between them. The CDR3 loop spans 12 amino acids. The CDR3 sequence is CASSLTGLTQYF. As DNA, the CDR3 is TGCGCCAGCAGCTTGACGGGTCTAACCCAGTACTTC.